This T cell receptor beta chain was identified in a study of Graves' ophthalmopathy and Graves' hyperthyroidism. In germline, CDR1 is DFQATT, CDR2 SNEGSKA (reference sequence). Trimming cost V 0 bases and J 3 bases; bases outside gene matches: 7. The CDR3 runs 15 residues. If patients had other autoimmune diseases, uncontrolled infections, pregnancy or lactation, they were excluded. The sequenced template was RNA, covering the TCR beta CDR3 region. RT-PCR was first run with HTBI primers, then multiplex PCR in a second round. Using its own MiXCR run on the multiplex PCR reads, TCRdb lists one record per CDR3 protein. The sample has about 740,000 distinct CDR3 sequences, 40% seen once.

This TCR was recovered from an adult man with Graves' ophthalmopathy. The rearrangement joins TRBV20-1 to TRBJ2-7; 8 bases agree with TRBD2. Sequenced: peripheral blood. The CDR3 here is CSARDTSGILYEQYF. The DNA of the CDR3 is TGCAGTGCTAGAGATACTAGCGGAATCCTCTACGAGCAGTACTTC.